The TCR beta chain described here comes from a study of T cells in tuberculosis. Study results and caveats: Active tuberculosis patients had shorter CDR3-alpha; the beta difference was nonsignificant. Using the GMM-specific repertoire gave about 85% accuracy versus around 70% with motifs.

A note on this clone: Antigen: not known.

CDR3 length: 11 residues. Germline loops: CDR1 SNHLY, CDR2 FYNNEI. Trimming pared 5 bases from V and 2 bases from J, leaving 4 bases between. Some clones are missing from TCRdb's copy, which holds only in-frame ones; the method was immunoSEQ multiplex PCR. The sample lists 20,000 to 25,000 clones, approximately 97% seen once, with more than 5% in the top ten. Unsorted cryopreserved PBMC were sequenced, averaging roughly 100,000 T cells per clinical donor. Sequenced: PBMCs. This clonotype originated in a donor aged 10-29 years with latent tuberculosis or without tuberculosis infection. This chain joins TRBV2 and TRBJ2-7; D not certain. This chain's CDR3 is CASSPTYEQYF. CDR3 bases: TGTGCCAGCAGTCCCACCTACGAGCAGTACTTC.